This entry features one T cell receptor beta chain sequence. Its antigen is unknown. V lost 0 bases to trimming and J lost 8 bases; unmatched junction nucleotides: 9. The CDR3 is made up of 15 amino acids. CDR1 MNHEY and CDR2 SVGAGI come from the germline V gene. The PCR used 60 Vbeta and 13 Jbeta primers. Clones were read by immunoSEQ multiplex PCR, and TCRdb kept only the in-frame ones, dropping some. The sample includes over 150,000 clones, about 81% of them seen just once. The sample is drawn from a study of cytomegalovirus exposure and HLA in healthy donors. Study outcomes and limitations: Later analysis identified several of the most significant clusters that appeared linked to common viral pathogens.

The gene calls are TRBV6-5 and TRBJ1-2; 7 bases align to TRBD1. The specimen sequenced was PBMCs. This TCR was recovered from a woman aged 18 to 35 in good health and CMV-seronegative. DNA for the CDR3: TGTGCCAGCAGTTACTCGGAGGGGGCCACGACGGGCTACACCTTC. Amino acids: CASSYSEGATTGYTF.